The 2 T cell receptor beta chains in this list originate from one sample, sequenced in a study of blood T cell repertoires in COVID-19. Sequencing was performed with immunoSEQ multiplex PCR; in TCRdb, only in-frame clones are kept and a portion is missing. The sample lists about 59,000 clones, around 79% occurring once. The material sequenced was peripheral blood. These TCRs come from a woman aged 65 to 85 with acute or convalescent COVID-19.

The rearrangement joins TRBV14 to TRBJ1-3; D remains unclear. Germline V gene lookup returns CDR1 SGHDN and CDR2 FVKESK. The CDR3 runs 14 residues. The germline V and J ends were trimmed by 4 bases and 1 base, with 8 bases remaining between them. The CDR3 DNA follows: TGTGCCAGCAGCCCATGGAGTTCTGGAAACACCATATATTTT. This gives the protein CASSPWSSGNTIYF.

The V call is TRBV4-1, the J call TRBJ2-4; D is unclear. The CDR3 contains 16 residues. V lost 0 bases and J 0 bases, leaving 9 bases between the germline ends. Germline V gene sequence: CDR1 MGHRA, CDR2 YSYEKL. The DNA of the CDR3 is TGCGCCAGCAGCCAAGAGGCGCAGGTAGCCAAAAACATTCAGTACTTC. Its protein product is CASSQEAQVAKNIQYF.